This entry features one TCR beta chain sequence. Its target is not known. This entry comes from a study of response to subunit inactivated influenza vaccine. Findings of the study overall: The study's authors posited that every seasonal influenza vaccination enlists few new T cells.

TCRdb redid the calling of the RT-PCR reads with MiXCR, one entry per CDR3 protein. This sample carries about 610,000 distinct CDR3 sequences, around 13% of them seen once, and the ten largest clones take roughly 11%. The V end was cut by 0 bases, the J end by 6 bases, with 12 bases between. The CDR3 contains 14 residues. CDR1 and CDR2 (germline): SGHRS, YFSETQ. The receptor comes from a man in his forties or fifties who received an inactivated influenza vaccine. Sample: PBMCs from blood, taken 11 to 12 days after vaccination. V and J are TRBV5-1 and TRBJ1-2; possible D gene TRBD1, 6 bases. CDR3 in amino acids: CASSLDRGRDGYTF. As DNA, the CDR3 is TGCGCCAGCAGCTTGGACCGGGGGCGGGATGGCTACACCTTC. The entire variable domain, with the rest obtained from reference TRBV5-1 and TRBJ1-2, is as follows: KAGVTQTPRYLIKTRGQQVTLSCSPISGHRSVSWYQQTPGQGLQFLFEYFSETQRNKGNFPGRFSGRQFSNSRSEMNVSTLELGDSALYLCASSLDRGRDGYTFGSGTRLTVV.